This entry lists 12 T cell receptor beta chains sequenced from one sample in a study of PD-L1 blockade in urothelial cancer. The time point: pretreatment peripheral blood. Libraries were prepared by immunoSEQ multiplex PCR; TCRdb keeps only in-frame clonotypes and omits some of them. Among under 100,000 clones listed, around 91% were seen once. Material: PBMCs, obtained around atezolizumab (anti-PD-L1) treatment. The receptors shown here come from a man in his 60s with urothelial cancer.

The chain links TRBV15 to TRBJ1-6; perhaps TRBD1 as D (6 bases). The CDR3 consists of 14 residues. CDR1 and CDR2 from the germline V gene are LNHNV and YYDKDF (reference sequence). V was pared by 4 bases and J by 7 bases, with 11 bases between. The CDR3 sequence: CATSTQGRNSPLHF. CDR3 DNA: TGTGCCACCAGCACACAGGGACGGAATTCACCCCTCCACTTT.

CDR3 loop: CASSLAASFPGEQYF. CDR3 nucleotide sequence: TGTGCCAGCAGCTTAGCCGCCTCTTTTCCCGGGGAGCAGTACTTC. The chain recombines TRBV7-8 with TRBJ2-7; D unclear. The CDR3 is made up of 15 amino acids. Germline V gene sequence: CDR1 SGHVS, CDR2 FQNEAQ. Trimming took off 0 bases at V and 7 bases at J, with 16 bases between the two ends.

The chain has TRBV6-5 and TRBJ2-7; 11 bases align to TRBD2. The CDR3 extends over 14 amino acids. Germline trimming cut 6 bases from V and 5 bases from J; bases unmatched to any gene: 6. Germline CDR1 and CDR2: MNHEY and SVGAGI. The CDR3 nucleotides read TGTGCCAGCAGACTAGCGGGAGTTAGGGACGAGCAGTACTTC. Its protein product is CASRLAGVRDEQYF.

This rearrangement joins TRBV6-1 to TRBJ2-5, with 8 bases lining up with TRBD2. J lost 5 bases, V lost 7 bases, and 9 bases had no gene match. The CDR3 sequence is 14 residues long. Germline CDR1 is MNHNS and CDR2 is SASEGT. The CDR3 region is CASNHGGAGETQYF. CDR3 nucleotide sequence: TGTGCCAGCAACCACGGGGGGGCCGGGGAGACCCAGTACTTC.

The chain uses TRBV7-2 and TRBJ2-5, with 9 nucleotides matching TRBD2. J lost 5 bases, V lost 8 bases, and 15 bases had no gene match. The CDR3 covers 16 residues. The germline gives CDR1 SGHTA, CDR2 FQGNSA. CDR3 amino acids: CASGGTAGGPWETQYF. CDR3 coding DNA: TGTGCCAGCGGGGGGACGGCGGGAGGGCCGTGGGAGACCCAGTACTTC.

The chain employs TRBV6-1 and TRBJ2-7, with TRBD1 matching over 9 bases. CDR3 length: 15 amino acids. The V and J ends lost 1 base and 4 bases, in that order; junction bases with no gene match: 5. CDR1 and CDR2 from the germline V gene are MNHNS and SASEGT. Written as DNA, the CDR3 is TGTGCCAGCAGTGAAGGCGACAGGGGGTGGTACGAGCAGTACTTC. Protein product: CASSEGDRGWYEQYF.

The V gene is TRBV11-2, the J gene TRBJ1-1, with unresolved D. Germline CDR1 and CDR2: SGHAT and FQNNGV. The CDR3 spans 14 residues. V shed 0 bases and J shed 1 base, with 6 bases lying between them. CDR3 nucleotide sequence: TGTGCCAGCAGCTTAGATCACACGAACACTGAAGCTTTCTTT. Amino acids: CASSLDHTNTEAFF.

V gene TRBV7-4 combines with J gene TRBJ2-7; 9 nucleotides line up with TRBD2. This CDR3 has 17 residues. CDR1 SGHVT and CDR2 SQSDAQ come from the germline V gene. V shed 0 bases, J shed 7 bases, and the junction held 13 bases outside the gene matches. The CDR3 protein is CASSLAWLAGTYWEQYF. DNA for the CDR3: TGTGCCAGCAGCTTAGCTTGGCTAGCGGGGACCTACTGGGAGCAGTACTTC.

The genes are TRBV2 and TRBJ2-2, with 9 nucleotides matching TRBD2. The length of the CDR3 is 16 residues. V dropped 4 bases and J dropped 5; count of bases not matched to a gene: 8. In germline, CDR1 is SNHLY, CDR2 FYNNEI. Here the CDR3 reads CASSVTGGGATGELFF. The CDR3 nucleotides read TGTGCCAGCAGTGTGACTGGCGGGGGGGCAACCGGGGAGCTGTTTTTT.

This chain uses TRBV7-2 with TRBJ2-7, with 8 bases matching TRBD2. The CDR3 covers 15 residues. V was clipped by 1 base and J by 6 bases; unmatched bases: 8. From germline, CDR1 is SGHTA and CDR2 FQGNSA. The CDR3 here is CASSLVLAGTIEQYF. The CDR3 DNA follows: TGTGCCAGCAGCTTAGTATTAGCGGGGACCATCGAGCAGTACTTC. The full variable domain, completed using reference TRBV7-2 and TRBJ2-7, is GAGVSQSPSNKVTEKGKDVELRCDPISGHTALYWYRQSLGQGLEFLIYFQGNSAPDKSGLPSDRFSAERTGGSVSTLTIQRTQQEDSAVYLCASSLVLAGTIEQYFGPGTRLTVT.

The V and J genes are TRBV4-3 and TRBJ2-1; D is perhaps TRBD2 (7 bases). Germline V gene sequence: CDR1 LGHNA, CDR2 YSLEER. The CDR3 is made up of 14 amino acids. The V end was cut by 4 bases, the J end by 5 bases, with 12 bases between. This CDR3 is CASSLGGGDNEQFF. The CDR3 DNA reads TGCGCCAGCAGCCTGGGCGGGGGCGACAATGAGCAGTTCTTC.

J is TRBJ2-3 and V is TRBV5-1; D is unclear. Germline V gene data show CDR1 as SGHRS and CDR2 as YFSETQ. Trimming cost V 0 bases and J 0 bases, with 8 bases left between them. The CDR3 contains 15 residues. The CDR3 spells CASSLGGSSTDTQYF. The CDR3 nucleotides read TGCGCCAGCAGCTTGGGCGGATCTAGCACAGATACGCAGTATTTT.